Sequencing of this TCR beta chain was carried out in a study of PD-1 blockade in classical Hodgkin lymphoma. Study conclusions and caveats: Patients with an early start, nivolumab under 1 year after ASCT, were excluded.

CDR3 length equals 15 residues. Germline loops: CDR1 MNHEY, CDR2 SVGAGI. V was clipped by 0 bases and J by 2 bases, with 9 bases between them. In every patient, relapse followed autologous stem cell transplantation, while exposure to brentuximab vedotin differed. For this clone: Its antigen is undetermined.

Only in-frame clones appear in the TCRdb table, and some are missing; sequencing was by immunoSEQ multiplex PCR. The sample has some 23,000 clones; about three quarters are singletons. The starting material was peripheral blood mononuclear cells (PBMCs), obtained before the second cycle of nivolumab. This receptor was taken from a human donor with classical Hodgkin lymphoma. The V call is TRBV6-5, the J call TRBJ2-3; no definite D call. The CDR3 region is CASSYSWTFTDTQYF. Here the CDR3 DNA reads TGTGCCAGCAGTTACTCTTGGACGTTCACAGATACGCAGTATTTT.